This T cell receptor (beta chain) was sequenced during a study of blood T cell repertoires in COVID-19. Germline assignment: CDR1 SGHRS and CDR2 YFSETQ. The CDR3 is 15 amino acids. Trimming at V came to 4 bases and at J to 0 bases, leaving 4 bases not matched to a gene. In the authors' workflow: Researchers report that nucleated cell counts were estimated from reference gene primer amplification. The repertoire was sequenced with immunoSEQ multiplex PCR; TCRdb's copy has only in-frame clones and lacks some. That table is the source of V, J and clone size, and D and trimming were worked out from the DNA. The sample has 45,000 to 65,000 clones; 91% are singletons.

The chain uses TRBV5-1 and TRBJ2-5, with 9 bases identical to TRBD2. This TCR came from a human donor in a cohort sampled during active COVID-19. The sequenced sample consisted of peripheral blood. This CDR3 is CASSTSSGNQETQYF. The CDR3 DNA follows: TGCGCCAGCAGCACGTCTAGCGGGAACCAAGAGACCCAGTACTTC.